This paragraph covers one T cell receptor beta chain sequence. The antigen it binds to is not known. No quality values exist for individual bases; no much larger clone is one base distant. The data are from a study of shared clonotypes between healthy human individuals (dated by TCRdb to about 2020). With regard to the full study: A few men and two women, aged 18 to 49 years, made up the cohort. For each donor, CD4 naive and CD4 memory were each run on three plates, CD8 naive on two plates, and CD8 memory on one plate. Libraries were prepared and TCR repertoires were sequenced by different laboratories using diverse techniques, in order to increase sequencing depth and limit assay-specific biases. To estimate repertoire size and how much clonotypes are shared between individuals, the study performed deep sequencing of blood TCR repertoires from a few healthy adults. Per donor, leukapheresis produced somewhere between about 0.85 and 10 billion PBMCs.

The trim is 5 bases for V and 1 base for J, with a gap of 11 bases between the germline ends. The CDR3 spans 14 residues, from the cysteine through the phenylalanine. The retained sequence is limited to the CDR3, 42 bases, with the frame set at the first base. CDR1 and CDR2, looked up from the germline V gene, are MNHEY and SVGAGI. CD8 naive samples were obtained by positive selection for CCR7 among CD45RO-negative cells, yielding a CD45RA+CCR7+ population from which TemRA cells were excluded. Donors were healthy HIV-negative adults with no recently reported acute infections or vaccinations. Every donor was a Caucasian adult residing in Nashville, Tennessee, USA. Blood was obtained by leukapheresis, after which PBMCs were separated by Ficoll-Histopaque density gradient centrifugation and cryopreserved in liquid nitrogen vapor phase. Purity and quantity of every magnetically sorted T cell population were checked by analytical flow cytometry. Genomic DNA was isolated from every sorted fraction and measured by UV absorbance on a Nanodrop 2000c.

Using the deep immunoSEQ assay, multiplex PCR amplified TCR CDR3 regions from genomic DNA. Genomic DNA extracted from each cell subset was distributed evenly over all wells of several immunoSEQ 96-well plates, and each plate served as one replicate. For sorted subsets, approximately 210 ng genomic DNA, equal to 30,000 or so T cell genomes, was loaded into each replicate PCR. The purified libraries were quantified using a Qubit 3.0 fluorometer, sized with a Bioanalyzer 2100, and then quantified again using the KAPA Library Quantification kit. Every immunoSEQ 96-well plate was sequenced on a separate single-read 150-cycle Illumina NextSeq 550 flow cell. As for how the authors treated the data: Because the immunoSEQ output held only junctional sequences and lacked quality scores, the filtering could not match the filtering applied to full-length reads. Sequences were annotated with PyIR, a Python wrapper for IgBLAST v1.9, using IMGT germline references to assign V/J genes and CDR3. Reads were removed for weak V/J assignments (E-value above 1e-6), missing CDR3, stop codons, out-of-frame junctions, or ambiguous translated residues. V3J clonotypes were defined as sequences sharing an identical inferred V gene, J gene, and CDR3 amino acid sequence. Percentage overlap between repertoires was computed as shared unique clonotypes divided by the size of the smaller repertoire. RTK rarefaction, the Chao1 estimator, and Recon v2.1 estimates of unobserved clonotypes were used to assess repertoire richness. OLGA was used to compute generation probabilities for all TCRbeta clonotypes that the gDNA method yielded from several donors. Drawn from immuneACCESS, this table holds only the in-frame rearrangements with V and J called that TCRdb kept. Clones are partly lost; checked studies trace under half to an unresolved V gene and leave the rest unexplained. Clone size and V and J calls were adopted from that table, with D and trimming inferred from the DNA. Within this sample are more than 550,000 clones, with 92% of them counted one time only. Clones ranked in the top ten supply nearly 25% of the sample.

Findings and caveats that apply to the study as a whole: Sharing across a handful of donors was observed for approximately 5% of naive CD4, less than 4% of naive CD8, 2% to 2.5% of memory CD4, and roughly 0.4% of memory CD8 clonotypes. Larger estimated clonotype richness was generally found for naive subsets than for memory subsets. Sampling was restricted to blood, and TCR repertoires in tissues likely differ from the TCR repertoires found in blood. The small number of donors limited the genetic and exposure-history diversity represented. Pairwise subsampling led to the expectation that sequencing depth would affect the degree of clonotype sharing among donors. Rarefaction of sorted-subset datasets indicated incomplete sequencing despite the large sequencing depth. Higher generation probabilities were observed for clonotypes shared by all four sorted-subset donors than for non-shared clonotypes.

The sequence links TRBV6-5 to TRBJ1-1; the D gene is perhaps TRBD1, from 5 matching bases. The sequence was obtained from a man aged 25 to 45 in good health. Sequenced sample: naive CD8+ T cells sorted from blood. Taken with the paper, the label for cell subset or site translates to: CD45RA+CCR7+. For the CDR3, the sequence is CASSIAGENTEAFF. The DNA sequence is TGTGCCAGCAGTATCGCGGGGGAGAACACTGAAGCTTTCTTT.